Sequencing of this T cell receptor (beta chain) was carried out in a study of T cells in tuberculosis. The V segment lost 0 bases and the J segment 10 bases; nucleotides outside the gene matches: 17. The V gene's germline CDR1 is MGHRA and CDR2 YSYEKL. CDR3 length equals 19 residues. Generated by immunoSEQ multiplex PCR, the TCRdb table keeps only in-frame clones and is missing some. This sample has fewer than 55,000 clones; roughly 96% occur once, and the top ten carry over 1.1%. With respect to this clone: Its antigen is currently unknown.

Time point reported: new active TB diagnosis, blood taken before or within 7 days of starting treatment. Active tuberculosis patients were new diagnoses, HIV-seronegative, South African, and aged 18 years or older. Whole-study findings and limits: GMM-specific TCRs were nearer to active tuberculosis alpha repertoires, suggesting expansion.

Here the sequenced sample was PBMCs, taken at tuberculosis diagnosis. V is TRBV4-1 and J is TRBJ2-1; 11 nucleotides agree with TRBD2. The receptor was derived from an adult with tuberculosis. The CDR3 sequence is CASSQDKDDSTSGKREQFF. Written as DNA, the CDR3 is TGCGCCAGCAGCCAAGATAAAGACGATTCGACTAGCGGGAAAAGGGAGCAGTTCTTC.